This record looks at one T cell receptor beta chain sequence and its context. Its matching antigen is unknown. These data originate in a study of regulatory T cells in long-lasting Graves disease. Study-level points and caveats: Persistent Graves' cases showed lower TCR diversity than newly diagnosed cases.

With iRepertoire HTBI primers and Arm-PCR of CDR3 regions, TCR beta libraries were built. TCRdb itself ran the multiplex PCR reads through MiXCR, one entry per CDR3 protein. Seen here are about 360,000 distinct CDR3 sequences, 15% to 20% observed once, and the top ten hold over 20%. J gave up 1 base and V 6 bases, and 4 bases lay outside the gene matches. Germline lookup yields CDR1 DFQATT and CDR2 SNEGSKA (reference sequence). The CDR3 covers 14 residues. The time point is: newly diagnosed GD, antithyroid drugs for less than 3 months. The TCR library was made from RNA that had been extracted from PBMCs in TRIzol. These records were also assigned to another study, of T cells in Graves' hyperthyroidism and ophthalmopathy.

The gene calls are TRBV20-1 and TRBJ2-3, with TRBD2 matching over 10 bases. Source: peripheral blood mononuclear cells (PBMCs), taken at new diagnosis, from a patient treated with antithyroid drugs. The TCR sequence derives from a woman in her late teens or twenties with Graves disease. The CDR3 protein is CSAGGTSGTDTQYF. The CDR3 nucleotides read TGCAGTGCCGGCGGGACTAGCGGCACAGATACGCAGTATTTT.